This T cell receptor beta chain is from a study of blood T cell repertoires in COVID-19 (dated by TCRdb to about 2020). About the full investigation: Samples from collaborators originated in the United States, Italy and Spain and spanned both the acute and convalescent phases of COVID-19. The material from the prospective study consisted of cDNA or gDNA derived from T cells, B-cell-depleted T cells, or PBMCs. The dataset comprised deeply sampled blood TCRbeta repertoires from subjects exposed to, actively infected with, or recovered from COVID-19. The repertoires were released in a freely available public database intended as a resource for research on the immune response to SARS-CoV-2. Samples were obtained from the ongoing ImmuneRACE study (first 160 participants) and from over 1,000 subjects provided by 6 global collaborators. Sample metadata almost always included a de-identified subject ID, COVID-19 status, age in years and sex. HLA class I and class II types, where available, came from metadata supplied by the sample provider rather than from assay-based typing.

Collaborating institutions collected whole blood in K2EDTA tubes following their own protocols. Collaborator samples were shipped for TCRbeta analysis as frozen whole blood, isolated PBMCs, or DNA extracted from either sample type. Per the germline V gene, SGDLS is the CDR1 and YYNGEE is the CDR2. Including cysteine and phenylalanine, the CDR3 has 15 amino acids. Of all the DNA, just the CDR3 is kept, 45 bases in frame from base 1. The V and J ends are trimmed by 3 bases and 4 bases, leaving 16 bases between them. TCRbeta CDR3 regions were amplified from genomic DNA by means of the immunoSEQ Assay, a bias-controlled multiplex PCR. For the original study's pipeline: The number of nucleated cells in each sample was estimated from the amplification of reference gene primers within the assay. Sequence reads were collapsed and filtered to measure the absolute abundance of every unique TCRbeta CDR3 rearrangement. Productive Simpson clonality was computed per sample as the square root of Simpson's diversity index over productive rearrangements. The immuneACCESS repertoire file appears here via TCRdb, limited to in-frame rearrangements. These files lack a portion of the clones; in checked studies, under half of the deficit traces to unresolved V genes, and the cause of the others is not known. The V and J calls and clone size are taken from that table; D and trimming were inferred from the DNA. In this sample the table shows some 65,000 clones, about 80% of which occur a single time. The biggest ten clones account for around 9.7% of the sample.

What the authors observed across the whole study: Clinical and demographic metadata were provided uncurated, with the amount varying by source and participant.

Of note for this clone: The antigen this receptor binds is unknown. No base quality information exists; no much larger clone differs at one position.

Source material: peripheral blood. This receptor was identified in a human donor in a cohort sampled during active COVID-19. Recombination linked TRBV9 to TRBJ1-1; 5 matching bases give a weak D call of TRBD1. The nucleotide sequence is given as TGTGCCAGCAGCGCCGGGGGGAACCCGCCCACTGAAGCTTTCTTT. The resulting protein is CASSAGGNPPTEAFF. Supplemented by the reference TRBV9 and TRBJ1-1 proteins around the CDR3, the complete variable domain is DSGVTQTPKHLITATGQRVTLRCSPRSGDLSVYWYQQSLDQGLQFLIQYYNGEERAKGNILERFSAQQFPDLHSELNLSSLELGDSALYFCASSAGGNPPTEAFFGQGTRLTVV.